This T cell receptor beta chain comes out of a study of blood T cells in healthy people across ages. The CDR3 is 14 residues long. Looked up from germline, CDR1 is MNHEY and CDR2 is SVGEGT. Trimming pared 5 bases from V and 5 bases from J, leaving 15 bases between. Primers used in a second PCR of roughly 7 to 12 cycles were a sample-barcoded 5' primer and a J-beta primer mix. In TCRdb, the 5' RACE reads were re-called with MiXCR into one record per CDR3 protein. The table shows some 900,000 distinct CDR3 sequences, with under 50% occurring only once. The sequence derives from a man under 40 in good health. Sequenced: blood. J is TRBJ2-5 and V is TRBV6-2 or TRBV6-3; D is tentatively TRBD1 or TRBD2 (5 bases each). This chain's CDR3 is CASSGGRSTETQYF. The CDR3 region has the DNA TGTGCCAGCAGTGGGGGACGGTCTACCGAGACCCAGTACTTC.